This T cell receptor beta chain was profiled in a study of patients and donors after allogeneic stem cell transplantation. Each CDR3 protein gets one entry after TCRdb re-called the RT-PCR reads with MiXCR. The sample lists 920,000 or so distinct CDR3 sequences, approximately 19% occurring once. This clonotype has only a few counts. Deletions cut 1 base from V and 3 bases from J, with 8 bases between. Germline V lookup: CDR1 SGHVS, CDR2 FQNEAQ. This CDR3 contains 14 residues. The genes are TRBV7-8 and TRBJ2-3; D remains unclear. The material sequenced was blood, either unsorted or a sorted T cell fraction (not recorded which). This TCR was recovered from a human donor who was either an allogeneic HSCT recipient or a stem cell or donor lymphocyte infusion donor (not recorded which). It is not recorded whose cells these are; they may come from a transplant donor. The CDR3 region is CASSLVFETDTQYF. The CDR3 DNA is TGTGCCAGCAGCTTAGTTTTCGAAACAGATACGCAGTATTTT.